This T cell receptor beta chain was sequenced for a study of shared clonotypes between healthy human individuals. Profiled with immunoSEQ multiplex PCR; TCRdb holds only in-frame clones, not every one. The table has 2 million to 2.5 million clones, 80% to 95% seen once. Turning to this clone: The target antigen is unknown.

Study-level points and caveats: The sharing of 5% to 5.5% of naive CD4 clonotypes was seen across several donors. Unshared clonotypes carried lower generation probabilities than those common to all four donors.

The CD4+ fraction was divided into a CD45RA+ naive subset and a CD45RA-negative memory subset. The CDR3 extends over 18 amino acids. V gave up 5 bases and J gave up 6 bases; unmatched junction bases: 15. Germline CDR1 reads LNHDA; CDR2 reads SQIVND (reference sequence). The source is a man aged 18 to 29 in good health. Some clones in this sample may be carry-over from other donors' samples. V gene TRBV19 combines with J gene TRBJ2-1; TRBD2 matches 11 bases. The sequenced sample consisted of naive CD4+ T cells from PBMCs. The subset denotes: CD45RA+ positively selected. This CDR3 reads CASSPEVVAGGQPNEQFF. The CDR3 region has the DNA TGTGCCAGTAGTCCCGAGGTGGTAGCGGGAGGGCAACCCAATGAGCAGTTCTTC.